This entry lists 30 T cell receptor beta chains sequenced from one sample in a study of cytomegalovirus exposure and HLA in healthy donors. PCR used 60 Vbeta primers and 13 Jbeta primers. Produced via immunoSEQ multiplex PCR; TCRdb's table is partial and in-frame only. The repertoire includes under 150,000 clones, nearly 85% of them detected once, and approximately 1.1% sits in the top ten. The material sequenced was PBMCs. These receptors were collected from a boy aged 5 to 17 in good health and CMV-seronegative.

The chain employs TRBV5-6 and TRBJ2-2, with 7 bases that match TRBD2. J gave up 4 bases and V 4 bases, and 4 bases lay outside the gene matches. The CDR3 length is 14 residues. CDR1 SGHDT and CDR2 YYEEEE come from the germline V gene. CDR3 sequence reads: CASSTWGGTGELFF. CDR3 nucleotides: TGTGCCAGCAGCACGTGGGGGGGCACCGGGGAGCTGTTTTTT.

The CDR3 DNA follows: TGTGCCAGCAGCGTTGGGGGCCCCCGAGATGGCTACACCTTC. This sequence encodes CASSVGGPRDGYTF. The chain recombines TRBV9 with TRBJ1-2; tentative D call: TRBD1 (6 bases). Germline V gives CDR1 SGDLS, CDR2 YYNGEE. CDR3 length: 14 residues. Between the trimmed V and J ends, which lost 2 bases and 6 bases, there was a span of 14 bases.

The rearrangement joins TRBV2 to TRBJ1-4; 7 nucleotides align to TRBD1. The CDR3 consists of 14 residues. The junction had 10 bases not matched to a gene; V was cut back by 7 bases and J by 8 bases. Germline V gives CDR1 SNHLY, CDR2 FYNNEI. The CDR3 region is CASTRQGIREKLFF. The CDR3 DNA reads as TGTGCCAGCACCCGACAGGGAATCCGAGAAAAACTGTTTTTT. Based on the CDR3 plus reference TRBV2 and TRBJ1-4, the full variable domain is EPEVTQTPSHQVTQMGQEVILRCVPISNHLYFYWYRQILGQKVEFLVSFYNNEISEKSEIFDDQFSVERPDGSNFTLKIRSTKLEDSAMYFCASTRQGIREKLFFGSGTQLSVL.

This clone is a singleton in its sample. The genes are TRBV30 and TRBJ2-7; D unresolved. This CDR3 is built from 13 residues. Germline V lookup: CDR1 GTSNPN, CDR2 SVGIG (reference sequence). The germline V and J ends were trimmed by 4 bases and 0 bases, with 10 bases remaining between them. DNA for the CDR3: TGTGCCTGGAATGTGGCCTTCTCCTACGAGCAGTACTTC. Translating it yields CAWNVAFSYEQYF.

The chain is built from TRBV5-1 and TRBJ2-1; D possibly corresponds to TRBD2 (6 bases). Trimming shortened V by 3 bases and J by 0 bases, and 10 bases separated the two germline ends. Germline V CDR1 and CDR2: SGHRS, YFSETQ. The CDR3 is 15 residues long. CDR3 loop: CASSWSGFSYNEQFF. CDR3 DNA: TGCGCCAGCAGCTGGAGCGGGTTCTCCTACAATGAGCAGTTCTTC.

J is TRBJ1-4 and V is TRBV2; weak D call: TRBD1 (5 bases). Trimming shortened V by 5 bases and J by 8 bases, and 15 bases separated the two germline ends. This CDR3 is 14 amino acids long. The V gene's germline CDR1 is SNHLY and CDR2 FYNNEI. The CDR3 spells CASSSAGGGEKLFF. The DNA of the CDR3 is TGTGCCAGCAGTTCGGCGGGTGGGGGGGAAAAACTGTTTTTT.

This sequence joins TRBV30 and TRBJ1-1, with D maybe TRBD1 (5 bases). This CDR3 comprises 14 residues. Trimming pared 4 bases from V and 4 bases from J, leaving 16 bases between. The germline V gene has CDR1 GTSNPN and CDR2 SVGIG (reference sequence). The CDR3 nucleotides read TGTGCCTGGACCATCGGGCGGGGGGGCACTGAAGCTTTCTTT. Its protein product is CAWTIGRGGTEAFF.

This sequence joins TRBV7-9 and TRBJ1-6; TRBD1 is a possible D gene (5 bases). Germline V gene sequence: CDR1 SEHNR, CDR2 FQNEAQ (reference sequence). The CDR3 totals 14 residues. The germline V and J ends were trimmed by 8 bases and 7 bases, with 15 bases remaining between them. The chain's CDR3 is CASRSGNRNSPLHF. As DNA, the CDR3 is TGTGCCAGCCGCTCAGGGAATCGGAATTCACCCCTCCACTTT.

The V gene is TRBV29-1, the J gene TRBJ2-2, with D maybe TRBD1 (6 bases). The germline V gene has CDR1 SQVTM and CDR2 ANQGSEA. Deletions cut 3 bases from V and 1 base from J, with 9 bases between. CDR3 length: 14 amino acids. The CDR3 region has the DNA TGCAGCGTTGAGGAGACAGGGAACACCGGGGAGCTGTTTTTT. This codes for CSVEETGNTGELFF.

V and J are TRBV27 and TRBJ1-2, with a tentative D call TRBD1 (5 bases). Trimming pared 0 bases from V and 5 bases from J, leaving 13 bases between. Germline CDR1 reads MNHEY; CDR2 reads SMNVEV (reference sequence). The CDR3 runs 15 residues. CDR3 residues: CASSLSAGPVYGYTF. In DNA form, the CDR3 reads TGTGCCAGCAGTTTATCAGCAGGGCCCGTGTATGGCTACACCTTC.

This clone has more than one count but fewer than ten. The genes are TRBV19 and TRBJ1-3; no reliable D call. Germline-derived CDR1 and CDR2 are LNHDA and SQIVND (reference sequence). Trimming stripped 6 bases from V and 0 bases from J, with 6 bases between. CDR3 length: 13 amino acids. Here the CDR3 DNA reads TGTGCCAGTAGGAGAAGCTCTGGAAACACCATATATTTT. It translates to CASRRSSGNTIYF.

The V and J genes are TRBV4-1 and TRBJ2-3, with 13 bases matching TRBD2. In germline, CDR1 is MGHRA, CDR2 YSYEKL. CDR3 length: 16 residues. V lost 4 bases to trimming and J lost 3 bases; unmatched junction nucleotides: 4. The CDR3 DNA follows: TGCGCCAGCAGCCCCCGACTAGCGGGAGGAACAGATACGCAGTATTTT. It is translated as CASSPRLAGGTDTQYF.

The chain combines TRBV7-2 with TRBJ2-7; weak D call: TRBD1 (5 bases). The V end lost 4 bases, the J end lost 2 bases, and 9 bases lay between the germline ends. The V gene's germline CDR1 is SGHTA and CDR2 FQGNSA. CDR3 length: 13 amino acids. The CDR3 DNA sequence: TGTGCCAGCAGCTCCGGACATACCTACGAGCAGTACTTC. It is translated as CASSSGHTYEQYF.

This chain uses TRBV7-2 with TRBJ1-3; 7 nucleotides align to TRBD1. CDR1 and CDR2 (germline): SGHTA, FQGNSA. CDR3 length: 14 amino acids. The trim removed 3 bases at V and 3 bases at J, leaving 2 bases unmatched. CDR3 in amino acids: CASSFGQVGNTIYF. CDR3 DNA: TGTGCCAGCAGCTTTGGACAGGTTGGAAACACCATATATTTT. Full variable domain (missing parts from reference TRBV7-2 and TRBJ1-3): GAGVSQSPSNKVTEKGKDVELRCDPISGHTALYWYRQSLGQGLEFLIYFQGNSAPDKSGLPSDRFSAERTGGSVSTLTIQRTQQEDSAVYLCASSFGQVGNTIYFGEGSWLTVV.

V and J are TRBV6-1 and TRBJ1-4; 10 bases align to TRBD1. The germline CDR1 and CDR2 sequences are MNHNS and SASEGT. This CDR3 has 15 residues. J was trimmed by 7 bases and V by 3 bases; bases with no gene match: 5. CDR3 DNA sequence: TGTGCCAGCAGTGATCGACAGGGGGCGTTTGAAAAACTGTTTTTT. It codes for CASSDRQGAFEKLFF.

The chain couples TRBV7-9 to TRBJ1-4; 8 nucleotides agree with TRBD1. The V gene's germline CDR1 is SEHNR and CDR2 FQNEAQ (reference sequence). There are 16 residues in the CDR3. V trimming: 4 bases; J trimming: 2 bases; junction bases outside the gene matches: 6. The CDR3 sequence is CASSSRTGNTNEKLFF. The CDR3 DNA follows: TGTGCCAGCAGCTCACGGACAGGGAACACTAATGAAAAACTGTTTTTT. Looking up the rest from reference TRBV7-9 and TRBJ1-4 gives the full variable domain: DTGVSQNPRHKITKRGQNVTFRCDPISEHNRLYWYRQTLGQGPEFLTYFQNEAQLEKSRLLSDRFSAERPKGSFSTLEIQRTEQGDSAMYLCASSSRTGNTNEKLFFGSGTQLSVL.

CDR3 residues: CASSSGTVNEKLFF. CDR3 sequence (DNA): TGTGCCAGCAGTTCCGGGACAGTAAATGAAAAACTGTTTTTT. The chain links TRBV2 to TRBJ1-4; 7 bases match TRBD1. Germline V lookup: CDR1 SNHLY, CDR2 FYNNEI. V shed 5 bases, J shed 5 bases, and the junction held 5 bases outside the gene matches. This CDR3 is built from 14 residues. The full variable domain, completed using reference TRBV2 and TRBJ1-4, is EPEVTQTPSHQVTQMGQEVILRCVPISNHLYFYWYRQILGQKVEFLVSFYNNEISEKSEIFDDQFSVERPDGSNFTLKIRSTKLEDSAMYFCASSSGTVNEKLFFGSGTQLSVL.

The chain is built from TRBV5-4 and TRBJ1-5; D is unclear. Germline CDR1 and CDR2: SGHNT and YYREEE (reference sequence). This CDR3 is built from 14 residues. Between the trimmed V and J ends, which lost 4 bases and 1 base, there was a span of 9 bases. The CDR3 region is CASSTVRSNQPQHF. The CDR3 nucleotides read TGTGCCAGCAGCACTGTCAGGAGCAATCAGCCCCAGCATTTT. The full variable domain, rest sourced from reference TRBV5-4 and TRBJ1-5, is ETGVTQSPTHLIKTRGQQVTLRCSSQSGHNTVSWYQQALGQGPQFIFQYYREEENGRGNFPPRFSGLQFPNYSSELNVNALELDDSALYLCASSTVRSNQPQHFGDGTRLSIL.

CDR3 amino acids: CASKWTTFGSQETQYF. CDR3 bases: TGTGCCAGCAAGTGGACTACCTTCGGGAGTCAAGAGACCCAGTACTTC. The chain couples TRBV2 to TRBJ2-5, with a possible D match to TRBD2 (6 bases). V lost 7 bases to trimming and J lost 2 bases, with 20 bases between them. CDR1 and CDR2 from the germline V gene are SNHLY and FYNNEI. CDR3 length: 16 residues.

The chain couples TRBV5-4 to TRBJ1-1, with 10 bases aligning to TRBD1. V was pared by 4 bases and J by 4 bases, with 13 bases of the junction left unmatched. This CDR3 comprises 17 residues. Germline V gene lookup returns CDR1 SGHNT and CDR2 YYREEE (reference sequence). CDR3 nucleotides: TGTGCCAGCAGCCCACCGGGACAGGGGTTTGATACCACTGAAGCTTTCTTT. This gives the protein CASSPPGQGFDTTEAFF.

The chain combines TRBV30 with TRBJ1-3; D ambiguous. Trimming took off 5 bases at V and 4 bases at J, with 12 bases between the two ends. Germline CDR1 reads GTSNPN; CDR2 reads SVGIG (reference sequence). The CDR3 runs to 13 residues. The CDR3 sequence: CAWLRGGGNTIYF. DNA of the CDR3: TGTGCCTGGCTCCGGGGTGGAGGAAACACCATATATTTT.

The CDR3 DNA follows: TGCGCCAGCAGCTGGGGACTCGTAGTGGGATCTGGGGCCAACGTCCTGACTTTC. It yields the protein CASSWGLVVGSGANVLTF. This chain connects TRBV4-1 to TRBJ2-6; tentative D call: TRBD2 (6 bases). Trimming left V 5 bases short and J 1 base short, with 18 bases between. The CDR3 length is 18 residues. Germline CDR1 MGHRA, CDR2 YSYEKL.

This sequence joins TRBV6-5 and TRBJ2-1, with TRBD2 matching over 16 bases. CDR3 length: 14 residues. Unmatched junction bases numbered 2, after V lost 6 bases and J lost 9 bases. Germline CDR1 is MNHEY and CDR2 is SVGAGI. The CDR3 reads CASRGTSGRVEQFF. CDR3 nucleotide sequence: TGTGCCAGCAGGGGGACTAGCGGGAGGGTTGAGCAGTTCTTC.

This clone was recorded a few times. This chain joins TRBV10-3 and TRBJ2-1, with a weak D call TRBD2 (5 bases). V lost 0 bases and J lost 7, with 10 bases in between. Germline V gene sequence: CDR1 ENHRY, CDR2 SYGVKD. The CDR3 extends over 14 amino acids. This chain's CDR3 is CAISESGSGNEQFF. Here the CDR3 DNA reads TGTGCCATCAGTGAGTCGGGGTCGGGGAATGAGCAGTTCTTC.

The chain couples TRBV13 to TRBJ2-7, with D possibly being TRBD2 (5 bases). The CDR3 contains 14 residues. Trimming took off 0 bases at V and 3 bases at J, with 9 bases between the two ends. In germline, CDR1 is PRHDT, CDR2 FYEKMQ (reference sequence). CDR3 nucleotides: TGTGCCAGCAGCTTAGGTGGAGGATACTACGAGCAGTACTTC. This encodes CASSLGGGYYEQYF.

The chain links TRBV28 to TRBJ1-4, with D possibly TRBD1 on 6 matching bases. The CDR3 is made up of 15 amino acids. Germline V CDR1 and CDR2: MDHEN, SYDVKM. The V and J ends lost 3 bases and 3 bases respectively, with 11 bases between them. The DNA for the CDR3 is TGTGCCAGCAGTTTTGAAGGGACATCTAATGAAAAACTGTTTTTT. As protein: CASSFEGTSNEKLFF.

Concerning this clone: Compared with germline, one end of the junction differs, possibly owing to a read error. The V call is TRBV28, the J call TRBJ2-7; 10 positions agree with TRBD1. Germline values: CDR1 MDHEN, CDR2 SYDVKM. CDR3 length equals 15 residues. The CDR3 coding sequence is TGTGCCAGCACCGAACTTGGGACAGGGGATTACGGGCAGTACTTC. Translating it yields CASTELGTGDYGQYF.

This chain connects TRBV9 to TRBJ1-2, with 10 bases aligning to TRBD1. The junction had 8 bases not matched to a gene; V was cut back by 4 bases and J by 8 bases. The CDR3 totals 14 residues. Germline V gene lookup returns CDR1 SGDLS and CDR2 YYNGEE. The CDR3: CASSIRTGGIGYTF. Written as DNA, the CDR3 is TGTGCCAGCAGCATACGGACAGGGGGTATAGGCTACACCTTC. Variable domain in full (rest from reference TRBV9 and TRBJ1-2): DSGVTQTPKHLITATGQRVTLRCSPRSGDLSVYWYQQSLDQGLQFLIQYYNGEERAKGNILERFSAQQFPDLHSELNLSSLELGDSALYFCASSIRTGGIGYTFGSGTRLTVV.

The chain recombines TRBV6-1 with TRBJ2-1, with 10 bases that match TRBD2. CDR1 and CDR2 from the germline V gene are MNHNS and SASEGT. V gave up 4 bases and J gave up 5 bases; unmatched junction bases: 8. The CDR3 totals 16 residues. In DNA, the CDR3 is TGTGCCAGCAGTGCACCAGCGGGAGGGCCCCACAATGAGCAGTTCTTC. This gives the protein CASSAPAGGPHNEQFF.

This chain links TRBV2 with TRBJ2-5; no firm D call. This CDR3 has 15 amino acids. From germline, CDR1 is SNHLY and CDR2 FYNNEI. Trimming pared 4 bases from V and 2 bases from J, leaving 14 bases between. The CDR3 loop reads CASSARLASQETQYF. For the CDR3, the DNA is TGTGCCAGCAGTGCCCGCCTGGCCTCTCAAGAGACCCAGTACTTC.